Listed here are 16 T cell receptor beta chains from one sample, sequenced in a study of control samples from healthy donors and cancer patients. Measured with immunoSEQ multiplex PCR; TCRdb has only the in-frame clones, and not every one. The table has around 180,000 clones, more than 85% seen once; the top ten hold 2% to 2.5%. The sample was blood. These receptors came from a woman between 40 and 50 years old in good health.

J is TRBJ1-3 and V is TRBV7-2; TRBD1 aligns across 7 bases. Germline values: CDR1 SGHTA, CDR2 FQGNSA. The CDR3 has 15 amino acids. Germline trimming cut 3 bases from V and 2 bases from J; bases unmatched to any gene: 4. The CDR3 region is CASSFRQGPGNTIYF. DNA for the CDR3: TGTGCCAGCAGCTTCCGACAGGGCCCTGGAAACACCATATATTTT.

The gene calls are TRBV27 and TRBJ2-2; D is unresolved. The germline CDR1 and CDR2 sequences are MNHEY and SMNVEV (reference sequence). The germline V and J ends were trimmed by 6 bases and 0 bases, with 11 bases remaining between them. The CDR3 loop spans 15 amino acids. CDR3 protein: CASRSLYTNTGELFF. The CDR3 DNA sequence: TGTGCCAGCAGGTCTCTTTACACGAACACCGGGGAGCTGTTTTTT.

This chain joins TRBV12-2 and TRBJ1-6. TRBV12-2 is a listed pseudogene. This CDR3 is built from 18 residues. The CDR3 nucleotides read TGTGCAAGTCGCTTTATCCCCCCCGGCGGTCAGAGGAATTCACCCCTCCACTTT. Protein product: CASRFIPPGGQRNSPLHF.

This chain connects TRBV4-1 to TRBJ1-1; D unresolved. Germline-derived CDR1 and CDR2 are MGHRA and YSYEKL. The CDR3 consists of 16 residues. Trimming stripped 0 bases from V and 0 bases from J, with 11 bases between. The DNA of the CDR3 is TGCGCCAGCAGCCAAGAATCGGGCACAATGAACACTGAAGCTTTCTTT. Translating it yields CASSQESGTMNTEAFF.

The chain is built from TRBV3-1 (or the pseudogene TRBV3-2) and TRBJ2-1; weak D call: TRBD2 (7 bases). Germline CDR1 reads LGHDT; CDR2 reads YNNKEL (reference sequence). This CDR3 has 15 residues. V was trimmed by 5 bases and J by 7 bases, leaving 18 bases between them. The CDR3 reads CASSYEGGILNEQFF. CDR3 nucleotide sequence: TGTGCCAGCAGCTACGAGGGGGGGATTTTAAATGAGCAGTTCTTC.

The V call is TRBV28, the J call TRBJ2-5; 13 nucleotides align to TRBD2. Germline CDR1 is MDHEN and CDR2 is SYDVKM. The CDR3 runs 19 residues. V was clipped by 5 bases and J by 1 base; unmatched bases: 13. In DNA, the CDR3 is TGTGCCAGCAGTCCCGGACTAGCGGGGGCCACACCCCTCCAAGAGACCCAGTACTTC. This gives the protein CASSPGLAGATPLQETQYF.

This chain uses TRBV19 with TRBJ1-1; D call uncertain. V lost 5 bases and J lost 1, with 14 bases in between. Per germline, CDR1 LNHDA and CDR2 SQIVND (reference sequence). The CDR3 spans 15 residues. The CDR3 DNA is TGTGCCAGTAGTCCCCGGCTTGCCACGAACACTGAAGCTTTCTTT. This codes for CASSPRLATNTEAFF.

The J gene is TRBJ1-5, the V gene TRBV5-1; 11 nucleotides align to TRBD1. Germline V gene data show CDR1 as SGHRS and CDR2 as YFSETQ. The CDR3 runs to 15 residues. V shed 1 base, J shed 7 bases, and the junction held 4 bases outside the gene matches. DNA of the CDR3: TGCGCCAGCAGCTTGTCTGGGACAGGGGGACAGCCCCAGCATTTT. Protein sequence: CASSLSGTGGQPQHF.

The chain combines TRBV12-3 or TRBV12-4 with TRBJ2-1, with D possibly TRBD2 on 5 matching bases. V gave up 3 bases and J gave up 8 bases, with 11 bases separating them. The CDR3 runs to 13 residues. The CDR3 sequence: CASSFLARDEQFF. CDR3 nucleotide sequence: TGTGCCAGCAGTTTTCTAGCCCGGGATGAGCAGTTCTTC.

V is TRBV6-5 and J is TRBJ1-1; 9 bases are shared with TRBD1. With V trimmed by 6 bases and J by 10 bases, 9 bases remained unmatched. Germline V gene lookup returns CDR1 MNHEY and CDR2 SVGAGI. The CDR3 has 13 residues. CDR3 sequence reads: CASREGMDRGAFF. CDR3 coding DNA: TGTGCCAGCAGAGAGGGTATGGACAGGGGAGCTTTCTTT.

The chain is built from TRBV27 and TRBJ1-1, with TRBD1 matching over 10 bases. Germline V gene sequence: CDR1 MNHEY, CDR2 SMNVEV (reference sequence). J lost 0 bases, V lost 7 bases, and 8 bases had no gene match. This CDR3 has 16 amino acids. The CDR3 protein is CASIDRGPMMNTEAFF. The DNA for the CDR3 is TGTGCCAGCATCGACAGGGGGCCTATGATGAACACTGAAGCTTTCTTT.

This clone appeared many times. The chain carries TRBV6-1 and TRBJ2-3, with 10 bases identical to TRBD1. The CDR3 loop spans 15 amino acids. The germline V gene encodes CDR1 MNHNS and CDR2 SASEGT. V gave up 1 base and J gave up 2 bases; unmatched junction bases: 0. In DNA, the CDR3 is TGTGCCAGCAGTGAAGGACAGGGGGCCACAGATACGCAGTATTTT. It is translated as CASSEGQGATDTQYF.

The rearrangement joins TRBV2 to TRBJ1-2; D is unresolved. V gave up 5 bases and J gave up 4 bases, with 11 bases separating them. Looked up from germline, CDR1 is SNHLY and CDR2 is FYNNEI. The length of the CDR3 is 13 residues. CDR3 amino acids: CASSRTKSYGYTF. The CDR3 DNA sequence: TGTGCCAGCAGTCGGACGAAGTCCTATGGCTACACCTTC.

The rearrangement links TRBV9 to TRBJ1-2, with unresolved D. The V gene's germline CDR1 is SGDLS and CDR2 YYNGEE. V was clipped by 3 bases and J by 8 bases, with 11 bases between them. CDR3 length: 12 amino acids. As DNA, the CDR3 is TGTGCCAGCAGCGCTAATCTAAGGGGCTACACCTTC. This encodes CASSANLRGYTF.

The rearrangement links TRBV5-6 to TRBJ2-7, with D unresolved. V was pared by 0 bases and J by 0 bases, with 4 bases between. Germline CDR1 and CDR2: SGHDT and YYEEEE. This CDR3 is built from 13 residues. The CDR3 DNA is TGTGCCAGCAGCTTGGCAGTCTCCTACGAGCAGTACTTC. Amino acids: CASSLAVSYEQYF.

V is TRBV21-1 and J is TRBJ2-6. TRBV21-1 is noted as a pseudogene. This CDR3 has 21 amino acids. The CDR3 DNA reads TGTGCCAGCAGCACCCGCGACGCCGCGAACCGGGGCTCCTCTGGGGCCAACGTCCTGACTTTC. Translated: CASSTRDAANRGSSGANVLTF.